This TCR beta chain was observed in a study of T cell responses to AZD1222 COVID-19 vaccine. The CDR3 has 16 residues. Germline loops: CDR1 LNHDA, CDR2 SQIVND (reference sequence). The germline V and J ends were trimmed by 1 base and 0 bases, with 13 bases remaining between them. The table came from immunoSEQ multiplex PCR; TCRdb's copy has only in-frame clones and leaves some out. The sample shows roughly 99,000 clones, more than 85% of them seen only once. Overall study results and limits: The study found Spike-specific TCR breadth and depth rose after two AZD1222 doses.

Of note for this clone: No antigen is known for it.

V gene TRBV19 combines with J gene TRBJ2-7; D ambiguous. This TCR was recovered from an adult who received the AZD1222 COVID-19 vaccine. The sample consisted of peripheral blood, taken 28 days after the second AZD1222 dose. The CDR3 loop reads CASSIGTTYNSYEQYF. CDR3 sequence (DNA): TGTGCCAGTAGTATAGGTACGACTTATAACTCCTACGAGCAGTACTTC.